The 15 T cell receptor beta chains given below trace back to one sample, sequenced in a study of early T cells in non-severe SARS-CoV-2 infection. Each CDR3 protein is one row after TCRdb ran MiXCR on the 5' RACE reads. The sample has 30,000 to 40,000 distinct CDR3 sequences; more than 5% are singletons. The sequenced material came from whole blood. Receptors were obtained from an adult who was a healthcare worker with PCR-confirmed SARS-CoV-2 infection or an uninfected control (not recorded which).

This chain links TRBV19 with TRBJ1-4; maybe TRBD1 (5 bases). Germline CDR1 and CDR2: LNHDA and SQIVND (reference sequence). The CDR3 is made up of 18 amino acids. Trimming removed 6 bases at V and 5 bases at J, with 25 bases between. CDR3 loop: CASSPAGRLLIWNEKLFF. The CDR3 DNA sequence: TGTGCCAGTAGCCCCGCGGGGCGGCTATTAATTTGGAATGAAAAACTGTTTTTT.

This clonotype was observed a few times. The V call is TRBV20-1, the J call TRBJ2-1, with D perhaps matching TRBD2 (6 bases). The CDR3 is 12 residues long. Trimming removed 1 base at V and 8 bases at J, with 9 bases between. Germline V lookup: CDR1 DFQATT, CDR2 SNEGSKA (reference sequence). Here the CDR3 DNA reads TGCAGTGCTAGAGGACTAGGACATGAGCAGTTCTTC. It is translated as CSARGLGHEQFF.

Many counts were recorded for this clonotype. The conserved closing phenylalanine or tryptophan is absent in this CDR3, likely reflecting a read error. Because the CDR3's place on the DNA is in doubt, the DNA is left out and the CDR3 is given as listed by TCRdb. CDR3 loop: CATSDYLP. The V call is TRBV24-1, the J call TRBJ1-2. Germline V CDR1 and CDR2: KGHDR, SFDVKD. The CDR3 is 8 residues long, ends included.

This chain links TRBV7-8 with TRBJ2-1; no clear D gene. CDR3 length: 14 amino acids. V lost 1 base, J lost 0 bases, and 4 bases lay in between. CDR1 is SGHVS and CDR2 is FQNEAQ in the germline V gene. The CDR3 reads CASSLGPSYNEQFF. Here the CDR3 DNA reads TGTGCCAGCAGCTTAGGTCCCTCCTACAATGAGCAGTTCTTC.

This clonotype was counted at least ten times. The CDR3 DNA follows: TGTGCCAGCAGCTTCCGGCACGTAACAGATACGCAGTATTTT. Translated, it gives CASSFRHVTDTQYF. The chain couples TRBV7-8 to TRBJ2-3, with D hard to call. Germline CDR1 reads SGHVS; CDR2 reads FQNEAQ. This CDR3 has 14 amino acids. V was trimmed by 3 bases and J by 3 bases, leaving 10 bases between them.

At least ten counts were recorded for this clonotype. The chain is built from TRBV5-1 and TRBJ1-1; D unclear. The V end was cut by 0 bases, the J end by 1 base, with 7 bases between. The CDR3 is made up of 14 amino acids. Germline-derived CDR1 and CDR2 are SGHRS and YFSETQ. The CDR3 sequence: CASSLAGRNTEAFF. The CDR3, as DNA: TGCGCCAGCAGCTTGGCTGGGAGGAACACTGAAGCTTTCTTT.

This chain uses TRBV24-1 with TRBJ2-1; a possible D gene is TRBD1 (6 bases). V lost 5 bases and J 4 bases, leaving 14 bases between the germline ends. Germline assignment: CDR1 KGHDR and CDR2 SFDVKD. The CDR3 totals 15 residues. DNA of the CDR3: TGTGCCACCAGTGCCGGGACAACGGATTACAATGAGCAGTTCTTC. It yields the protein CATSAGTTDYNEQFF.

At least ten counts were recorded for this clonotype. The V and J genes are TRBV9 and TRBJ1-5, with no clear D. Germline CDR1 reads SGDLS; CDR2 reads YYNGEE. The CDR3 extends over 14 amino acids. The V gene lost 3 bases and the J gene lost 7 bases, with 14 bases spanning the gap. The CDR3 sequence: CASSAGPEGQPQHF. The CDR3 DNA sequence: TGTGCCAGCAGCGCGGGCCCAGAGGGACAGCCCCAGCATTTT.

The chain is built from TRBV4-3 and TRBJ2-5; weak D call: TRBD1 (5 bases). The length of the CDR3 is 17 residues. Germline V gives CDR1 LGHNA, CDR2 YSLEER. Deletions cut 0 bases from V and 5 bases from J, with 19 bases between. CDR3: CASSQEAARAGHETQYF. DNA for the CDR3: TGCGCCAGCAGCCAAGAGGCGGCACGGGCAGGGCATGAGACCCAGTACTTC.

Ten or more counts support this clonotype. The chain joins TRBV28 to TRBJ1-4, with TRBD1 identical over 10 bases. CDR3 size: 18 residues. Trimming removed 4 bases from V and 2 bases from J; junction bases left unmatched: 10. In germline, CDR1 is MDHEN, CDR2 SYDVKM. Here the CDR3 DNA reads TGTGCCAGCAGTTACAAGTTCGACAGGGGGCCGACTAATGAAAAACTGTTTTTT. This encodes CASSYKFDRGPTNEKLFF.

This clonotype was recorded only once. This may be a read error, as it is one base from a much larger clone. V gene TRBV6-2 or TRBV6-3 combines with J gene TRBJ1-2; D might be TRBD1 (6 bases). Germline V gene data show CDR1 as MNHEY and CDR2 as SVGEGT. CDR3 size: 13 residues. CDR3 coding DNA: TGTGTCAGCAGTTACCAAGGACAGCTTGGCTACACCTTC. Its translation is CVSSYQGQLGYTF.

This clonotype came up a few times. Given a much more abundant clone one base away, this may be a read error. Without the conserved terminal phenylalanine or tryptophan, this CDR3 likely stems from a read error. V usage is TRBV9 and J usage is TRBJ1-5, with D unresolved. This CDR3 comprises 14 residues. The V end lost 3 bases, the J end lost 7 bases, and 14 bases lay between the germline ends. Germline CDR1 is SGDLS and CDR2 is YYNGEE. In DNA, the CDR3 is TGTGCCAGCAGCGCGGGCCCAGAGGGACAGCCCCAGCATTTG. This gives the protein CASSAGPEGQPQHL.

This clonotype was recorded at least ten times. CDR3 sequence (DNA): TGTGCCAGCAGTGCCCATCTAGCGGGGCAAGAGACCCAGTACTTC. Its protein is CASSAHLAGQETQYF. The genes are TRBV28 and TRBJ2-5; 9 bases line up with TRBD2. The CDR3 contains 15 residues. CDR1 and CDR2 (germline): MDHEN, SYDVKM. The ends lost 5 bases at V and 2 bases at J; junction bases unmatched: 6.

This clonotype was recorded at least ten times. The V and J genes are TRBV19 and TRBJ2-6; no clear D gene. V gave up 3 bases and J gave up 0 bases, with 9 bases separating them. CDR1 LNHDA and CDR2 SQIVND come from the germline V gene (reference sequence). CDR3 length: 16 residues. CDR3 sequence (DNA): TGTGCCAGTAGTATTGACGGGCACTCTGGGGCCAACGTCCTGACTTTC. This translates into CASSIDGHSGANVLTF.

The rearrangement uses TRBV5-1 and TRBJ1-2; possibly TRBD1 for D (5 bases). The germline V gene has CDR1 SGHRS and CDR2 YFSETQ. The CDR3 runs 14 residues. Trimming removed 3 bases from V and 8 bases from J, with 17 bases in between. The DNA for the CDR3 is TGCGCCAGCAGCTGGACCGGGACTGACGCAGGCTACACCTTC. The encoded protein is CASSWTGTDAGYTF. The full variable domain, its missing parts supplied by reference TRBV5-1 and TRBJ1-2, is KAGVTQTPRYLIKTRGQQVTLSCSPISGHRSVSWYQQTPGQGLQFLFEYFSETQRNKGNFPGRFSGRQFSNSRSEMNVSTLELGDSALYLCASSWTGTDAGYTFGSGTRLTVV.